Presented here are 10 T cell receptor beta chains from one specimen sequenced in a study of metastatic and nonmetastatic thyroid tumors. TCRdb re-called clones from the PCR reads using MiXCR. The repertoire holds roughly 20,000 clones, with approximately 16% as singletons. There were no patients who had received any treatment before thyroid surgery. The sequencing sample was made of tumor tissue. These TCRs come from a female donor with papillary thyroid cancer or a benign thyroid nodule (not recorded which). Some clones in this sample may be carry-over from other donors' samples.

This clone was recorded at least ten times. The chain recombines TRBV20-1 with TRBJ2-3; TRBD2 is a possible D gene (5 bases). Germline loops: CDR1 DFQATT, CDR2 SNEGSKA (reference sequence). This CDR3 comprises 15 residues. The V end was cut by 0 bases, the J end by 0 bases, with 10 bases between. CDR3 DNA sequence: TGCAGTGCTAGAGATGCTAGCCCGAGCACAGATACGCAGTATTTT. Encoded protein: CSARDASPSTDTQYF.

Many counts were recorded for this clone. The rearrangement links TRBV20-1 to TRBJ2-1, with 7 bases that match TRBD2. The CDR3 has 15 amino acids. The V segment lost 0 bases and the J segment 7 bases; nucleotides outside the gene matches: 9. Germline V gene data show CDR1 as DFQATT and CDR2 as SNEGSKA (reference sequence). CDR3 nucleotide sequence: TGCAGTGCTAGAGATCAAGGGCGGGGGTTAAATGAGCAGTTCTTC. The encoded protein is CSARDQGRGLNEQFF.

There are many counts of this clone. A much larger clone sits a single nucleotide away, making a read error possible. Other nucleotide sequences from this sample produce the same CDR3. The CDR3 spells CASSVRDSTDTQYF. The CDR3 DNA sequence: TGTGCCAGCAGCGTCCGGGACAGCACAGATACGCAGTATTTT. The rearrangement uses TRBV5-1 and TRBJ2-3; D is possibly TRBD1 or TRBD2 (5 bases each). The germline V gene has CDR1 SGHRS and CDR2 YFSETQ. The CDR3 has 14 residues.

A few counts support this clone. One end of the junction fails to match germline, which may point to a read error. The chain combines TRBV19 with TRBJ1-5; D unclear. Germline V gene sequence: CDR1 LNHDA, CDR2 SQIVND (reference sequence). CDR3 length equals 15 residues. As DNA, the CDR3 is TGTGCCAGTAGCCATGGCCAGGTGGTCAGTCAGCCCGAGCATTTT. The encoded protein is CASSHGQVVSQPEHF. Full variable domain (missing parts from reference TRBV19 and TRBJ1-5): DGGITQSPKYLFRKEGQNVTLSCEQNLNHDAMYWYRQDPGQGLRLIYYSQIVNDFQKGDIAEGYSVSREKKESFPLTVTSAQKNPTAFYLCASSHGQVVSQPEHFGDGTRLSIL.

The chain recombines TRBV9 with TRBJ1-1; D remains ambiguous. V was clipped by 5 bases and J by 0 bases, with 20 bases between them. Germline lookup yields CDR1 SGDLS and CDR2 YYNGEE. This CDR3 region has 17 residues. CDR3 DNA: TGTGCCAGCAGTGACCGAGGTGGGATAGGGCTGAACACTGAAGCTTTCTTT. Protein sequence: CASSDRGGIGLNTEAFF.

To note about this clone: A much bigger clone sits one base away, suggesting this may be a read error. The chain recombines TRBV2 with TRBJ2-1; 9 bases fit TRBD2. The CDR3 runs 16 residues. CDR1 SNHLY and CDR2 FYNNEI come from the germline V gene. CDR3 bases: TGTGCCAGCAGCCACACTAGCGGGCCCCCCCCCGATGATCAGTTCTTC. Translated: CASSHTSGPPPDDQFF.

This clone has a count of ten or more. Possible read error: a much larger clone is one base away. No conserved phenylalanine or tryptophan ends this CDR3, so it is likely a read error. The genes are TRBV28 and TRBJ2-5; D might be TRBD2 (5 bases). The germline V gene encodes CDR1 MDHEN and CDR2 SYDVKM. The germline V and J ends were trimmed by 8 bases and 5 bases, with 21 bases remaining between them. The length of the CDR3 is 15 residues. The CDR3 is CASGLRQPLGETQYL. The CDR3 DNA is TGTGCCAGCGGACTTAGACAACCCTTAGGGGAGACCCAGTACCTC.

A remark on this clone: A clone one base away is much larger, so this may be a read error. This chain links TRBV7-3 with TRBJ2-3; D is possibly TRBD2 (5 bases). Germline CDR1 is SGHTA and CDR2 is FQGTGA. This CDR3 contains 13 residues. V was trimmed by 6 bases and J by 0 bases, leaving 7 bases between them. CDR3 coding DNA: TGTGCCAGCAGACTAGAGAGCACAGATACGCAGTATTTT. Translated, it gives CASRLESTDTQYF.

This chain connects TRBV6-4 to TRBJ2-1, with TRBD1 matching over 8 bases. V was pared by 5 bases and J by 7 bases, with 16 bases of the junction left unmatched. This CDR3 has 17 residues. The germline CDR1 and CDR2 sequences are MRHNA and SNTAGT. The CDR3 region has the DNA TGTGCCAGCAGTCCCGCCTTTATGACAGGGGCAAAGAATGAGCAGTTCTTC. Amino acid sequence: CASSPAFMTGAKNEQFF.

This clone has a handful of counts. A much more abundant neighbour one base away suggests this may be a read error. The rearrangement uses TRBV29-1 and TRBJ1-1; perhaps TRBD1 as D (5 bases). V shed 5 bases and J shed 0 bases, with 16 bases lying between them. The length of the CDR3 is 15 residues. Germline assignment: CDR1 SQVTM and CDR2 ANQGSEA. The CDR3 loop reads CSVRLTWGLNTEAFF. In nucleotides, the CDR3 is TGCAGCGTTAGGTTAACATGGGGCCTGAACACTGAAGCTTTCTTT. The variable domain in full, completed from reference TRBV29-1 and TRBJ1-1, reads SAVISQKPSRDICQRGTSLTIQCQVDSQVTMMFWYRQQPGQSLTLIATANQGSEATYESGFVIDKFPISRPNLTFSTLTVSNMSPEDSSIYLCSVRLTWGLNTEAFFGQGTRLTVV.